The TCR beta chain under discussion was sequenced for a study of cytomegalovirus exposure and HLA in healthy donors. The study's findings and limits: A later analysis reportedly found that, within productive TCRs, an Asian-associated ancestry cluster had fewer N-insertions than the mean observed across the approximately 660 donors.

Comments on this clone: Its antigen remains unidentified.

Researchers ran the PCR with 60 Vbeta and 13 Jbeta primers. Sequencing was performed with immunoSEQ multiplex PCR; in TCRdb, only in-frame clones are kept and a portion is missing. The sample includes under 150,000 clones, 82% of them seen just once. Germline V gene lookup returns CDR1 SGHVS and CDR2 FNYEAQ. The CDR3 is made up of 15 amino acids. The ends were cut back, 3 bases at V and 0 bases at J, with 9 bases in the middle. This chain joins TRBV7-6 and TRBJ2-1, with D possibly being TRBD2 (6 bases). This receptor was obtained from a male donor in good health and CMV-seronegative. The sequenced material came from PBMCs. CDR3 sequence: CASSLTGSSYNEQFF. DNA of the CDR3: TGTGCCAGCAGCTTGACCGGGAGCTCCTACAATGAGCAGTTCTTC.